The rows below give T cell receptor beta chains drawn from one sample of a study of neurological immune-mediated disorders. TCRdb re-derived calls from the 5' RACE reads in MiXCR, one entry per CDR3 protein. The table records approximately 19,000 distinct CDR3 sequences, 6% to 8.5% of them present only once. Sequenced material: CD8+ T cells from blood. All receptors come from a woman aged 25 to 39 with HTLV-1-associated myelopathy (HAM/TSP). Both conserved end residues are part of each CDR3. Fields, in order: clone size, J gene, V gene, D gene, CDR3 DNA, CDR3 protein. A D gene is named only where the DNA matches it firmly. The size field is filled for only some rows; it gives once, few, many or a size class.

clone size: many
J gene: TRBJ1-1
V gene: TRBV7-9
D gene: NA
CDR3 DNA: TGTGCCAGCAGCTGGACGGAGGGTGGTATCACTGAAGCTTTCTTT
CDR3 protein: CASSWTEGGITEAFF

clone size: many
J gene: TRBJ2-7
V gene: TRBV7-9
D gene: TRBD1
CDR3 DNA: TGTGCCAGCAGCTCGCCCACACAGGGGATAGCGTACGAGCAGTACTTC
CDR3 protein: CASSSPTQGIAYEQYF

clone size: many
J gene: TRBJ1-1
V gene: TRBV15
D gene: TRBD1
CDR3 DNA: TGTGCCACCAGCAGAGACACAGGGGTCACTGAAGCTTTCTTT
CDR3 protein: CATSRDTGVTEAFF

clone size: medium-sized
J gene: TRBJ1-1
V gene: TRBV7-7
D gene: NA
CDR3 DNA: TGTGCCAGCAGCTTAGCGCGGAACACTGAAGCTTTCTTT
CDR3 protein: CASSLARNTEAFF

clone size: many
J gene: TRBJ2-1
V gene: TRBV6-2/TRBV6-3
D gene: TRBD1
CDR3 DNA: TGTGCCAGCAGTTACGGGGACAGCTACAATGAGCAGTTCTTC
CDR3 protein: CASSYGDSYNEQFF

clone size: NA
J gene: TRBJ1-1
V gene: TRBV7-8
D gene: NA
CDR3 DNA: TGTGCCAGCAGCTTAGTGCTGGGGGCGAACACTGAAGCTTTCTTT
CDR3 protein: CASSLVLGANTEAFF

clone size: once
J gene: TRBJ2-7
V gene: TRBV6-5
D gene: TRBD1
CDR3 DNA: TGTGCCAGCGGGCAGGGGGCGATTTATAACTACGAGCAGTACTTC
CDR3 protein: CASGQGAIYNYEQYF

clone size: many
J gene: TRBJ1-6
V gene: TRBV20-1
D gene: TRBD1
CDR3 DNA: TGCAGTGCTAGAGATCAGTCGGACAGGGAACATAATTCACCCCTCCACTTT
CDR3 protein: CSARDQSDREHNSPLHF

clone size: many
J gene: TRBJ2-7
V gene: TRBV5-1
D gene: NA
CDR3 DNA: TGCGCCAGCAGCCCGTCGACAGGCCCCTACGAGCAGTACTTC
CDR3 protein: CASSPSTGPYEQYF

clone size: many
J gene: TRBJ2-7
V gene: TRBV20-1
D gene: NA
CDR3 DNA: TGCAGTGCTAGAGATAAGTTCCGGGAGCAGTACTTC
CDR3 protein: CSARDKFREQYF

clone size: many
J gene: TRBJ1-1
V gene: TRBV7-9
D gene: NA
CDR3 DNA: TGTGCCAGCAGCGGGGGGAACACTGAAGCTTTCTTT
CDR3 protein: CASSGGNTEAFF

clone size: many
J gene: TRBJ2-7
V gene: TRBV5-1
D gene: NA
CDR3 DNA: TGCGCCAGCAGCTTGGGTGCCTACGAGCAGTACTTC
CDR3 protein: CASSLGAYEQYF

clone size: once
J gene: TRBJ1-3
V gene: TRBV6-5
D gene: NA
CDR3 DNA: TGTGCCAGCATTGGGCGGGGGCGGGTGTGGGGAAAAACCATATATTTT
CDR3 protein: CASIGRGRVWGKTIYF

clone size: many
J gene: TRBJ2-7
V gene: TRBV6-5
D gene: NA
CDR3 DNA: TGTGCCAGCAGTTACGTCGGAGGGAACGAGCAGTACTTC
CDR3 protein: CASSYVGGNEQYF

clone size: many
J gene: TRBJ1-1
V gene: TRBV4-2
D gene: TRBD1
CDR3 DNA: TGTGCCAGCAGCCACCCGGACAGGGGGACTGAAGCTTTCTTT
CDR3 protein: CASSHPDRGTEAFF

clone size: many
J gene: TRBJ2-3
V gene: TRBV5-1
D gene: TRBD2
CDR3 DNA: TGCGCCAGCAGCCAGCTTAAGTCGGGGGGGCAAGCAGATACGCAGTATTTT
CDR3 protein: CASSQLKSGGQADTQYF

clone size: many
J gene: TRBJ2-7
V gene: TRBV5-1
D gene: TRBD2
CDR3 DNA: TGCGCCAGCAGCGTCGGGGAGACGGGAGGCGACGAGCAGTACTTC
CDR3 protein: CASSVGETGGDEQYF

clone size: many
J gene: TRBJ2-3
V gene: TRBV5-6
D gene: TRBD2
CDR3 DNA: TGTGCCAGCAGCACGGGCGGCGGGGGGGCAGATACGCAGTATTTT
CDR3 protein: CASSTGGGGADTQYF

clone size: many
J gene: TRBJ2-7
V gene: TRBV3-1
D gene: NA
CDR3 DNA: TGTGCCAGCAGCCTAGGGGATTACGAGCAGTACTTC
CDR3 protein: CASSLGDYEQYF

clone size: NA
J gene: TRBJ1-1
V gene: TRBV15
D gene: TRBD1
CDR3 DNA: TGTGCCACCAGCCGACAGGGCTTGGGCACTGAAGCTTTCTTT
CDR3 protein: CATSRQGLGTEAFF

clone size: medium-sized
J gene: TRBJ1-2
V gene: TRBV6-6
D gene: TRBD1
CDR3 DNA: TGTGCCAGCAGTTACGTGACAGGGAGGGATGGCTACACCTTC
CDR3 protein: CASSYVTGRDGYTF

clone size: many
J gene: TRBJ2-1
V gene: TRBV30
D gene: NA
CDR3 DNA: TGTGCCTGGAGTGAAAGTAATGAGCAGTTCTTC
CDR3 protein: CAWSESNEQFF